These T cell receptor beta chains were read from a single sample in a study of T cells in Graves' hyperthyroidism and ophthalmopathy. TCRdb recomputed calls from the multiplex PCR reads with MiXCR, one row per CDR3 protein. This sample has 250,000 to 400,000 distinct CDR3 sequences, with roughly 15% found just once. Sequenced input: blood. The receptors were gathered from a woman in her forties with Graves' ophthalmopathy. Both conserved end residues are part of each CDR3. A D gene is named only where the DNA matches it firmly. Some rows mark clone size as missing; the rest say once, few, many or name a class of expanded clone.

D	size	J	V	length	CDR3	DNA
.	many	TRBJ1-1	TRBV10-3	14	CAISESNSLSGAFF	TGTGCCATCAGTGAGTCGAACAGCCTTAGTGGAGCTTTCTTT
.	few	TRBJ2-3	TRBV19	16	CASSIIMVDGTDTQYF	TGTGCCAGTAGTATTATCATGGTTGATGGAACAGATACGCAGTATTTT
.	many	TRBJ2-1	TRBV29-1	13	CSALQSSYNEQFF	TGCAGCGCCTTACAGAGCTCCTACAATGAGCAGTTCTTC
.	many	TRBJ1-5	TRBV27	13	CASSFYRNQPQHF	TGTGCCAGCAGTTTTTACAGAAATCAGCCCCAGCATTTT
TRBD1	many	TRBJ2-3	TRBV20-1	15	CSARPGQGITDTQYF	TGCAGTGCTAGACCTGGACAGGGAATCACAGATACGCAGTATTTT
.	many	TRBJ1-5	TRBV6-2/TRBV6-3	15	CASAIRDRLNQPQHF	TGTGCCAGCGCTATACGGGACCGCCTCAATCAGCCCCAGCATTTT
.	many	TRBJ2-2	TRBV6-1	11	CASSKNGELFF	TGTGCCAGCTCGAAGAACGGGGAGCTGTTTTTT
.	few	TRBJ1-6	TRBV3-1	16	CASSQDIQEGNSPLHF	TGTGCCAGCAGCCAAGACATACAGGAAGGTAATTCACCCCTCCACTTT
TRBD1	few	TRBJ1-5	TRBV20-1	15	CSAPAWGQGNQPQHF	TGCAGTGCTCCGGCTTGGGGACAGGGCAATCAGCCCCAGCATTTT
.	many	TRBJ1-1	TRBV10-3	13	CAISDGMNTEAFF	TGTGCCATCAGTGACGGCATGAACACTGAAGCTTTCTTT
.	many	TRBJ1-1	TRBV28	12	CASVRTETEAFF	TGTGCCAGCGTCCGGACGGAGACTGAAGCTTTCTTT
.	many	TRBJ1-1	TRBV2	13	CASSSDTNTEAFF	TGTGCCAGCAGTAGCGACACGAACACTGAAGCTTTCTTT
.	many	TRBJ2-7	TRBV5-8	14	CASNYPSNTYEQYF	TGTGCCAGCAACTACCCAAGCAACACCTACGAGCAGTACTTC
TRBD2	many	TRBJ2-7	TRBV5-1	16	CASSLVGLAGTYEQYF	TGCGCCAGCAGCCTGGTGGGACTAGCGGGGACGTACGAGCAGTACTTC
TRBD1	few	TRBJ1-2	TRBV29-1	13	CSVLIPTGGGYTF	TGCAGCGTCCTTATCCCGACAGGGGGTGGCTACACCTTC
TRBD2	many	TRBJ2-7	TRBV28	15	CASSRLAGVVYEQYF	TGTGCCAGCAGCAGACTAGCGGGAGTTGTCTACGAGCAGTACTTC
.	many	TRBJ1-4	TRBV20-1	12	CSARVQAEKLFF	TGCAGTGCTAGAGTCCAGGCAGAAAAACTGTTTTTT
.	many	TRBJ1-4	TRBV28	14	CASSLPGVPEKLFF	TGTGCCAGCAGTCTCCCGGGGGTGCCGGAAAAACTGTTTTTT
.	.	TRBJ2-7	TRBV25-1	12	CASSGPGAEQYF	TGTGCCAGCAGTGGTCCGGGGGCCGAGCAGTACTTC
.	many	TRBJ2-7	TRBV15	13	CAVSGKSSYEQYF	TGTGCCGTTAGCGGCAAGTCTTCCTACGAGCAGTACTTC
.	many	TRBJ1-1	TRBV27	14	CASSSPTGPTEAFF	TGTGCCAGCAGTTCTCCGACAGGCCCTACTGAAGCTTTCTTT
TRBD2	few	TRBJ2-5	TRBV25-1	16	CASSETGTSGKETQYF	TGTGCCAGCAGTGAAACCGGGACTAGCGGGAAAGAGACCCAGTACTTC
TRBD1	many	TRBJ1-2	TRBV11-2	16	CASSLENRGENYGYTF	TGTGCCAGCAGCTTAGAAAACAGGGGGGAGAACTATGGCTACACCTTC
.	few	TRBJ1-5	TRBV19	15	CASSKVTGDNQPQHF	TGTGCCAGTAGTAAAGTGACAGGAGACAATCAGCCCCAGCATTTT
.	many	TRBJ2-3	TRBV27	14	CASSFIQVTDTQYF	TGTGCCAGCAGTTTTATTCAGGTAACGGATACGCAGTATTTT
.	many	TRBJ2-5	TRBV11-3	14	CASVGRGNQETQYF	TGTGCCAGTGTCGGGCGGGGCAACCAAGAGACCCAGTACTTC
.	many	TRBJ1-3	TRBV10-3	13	CATNAFSGNTIYF	TGTGCCACAAACGCGTTCTCTGGAAACACCATATATTTT
TRBD1	few	TRBJ2-2	TRBV29-1	14	CSVEDRGSTGELFF	TGCAGCGTAGAAGACAGGGGAAGCACCGGGGAGCTGTTTTTT
TRBD2	few	TRBJ2-3	TRBV20-1	15	CSAIVPSGGPNTQYF	TGCAGTGCTATTGTCCCTAGCGGGGGCCCAAATACGCAGTATTTT
.	.	TRBJ1-4	TRBV28	12	CVSSLPRRKLFF	TGTGTCAGCAGTTTACCTCGCAGAAAACTGTTTTTT
TRBD2	many	TRBJ2-3	TRBV20-1	14	CSAKSGGGIDTQYF	TGCAGTGCTAAAAGCGGGGGGGGTATAGATACGCAGTATTTT
.	.	TRBJ1-3	TRBV20-1	11	CSANSGNTIYF	TGCAGTGCCAACTCTGGAAACACCATATATTTT
TRBD2	many	TRBJ2-3	TRBV28	17	CASSFLAIAGVGDTQYF	TGTGCCAGCAGTTTTTTAGCCATAGCGGGAGTGGGAGATACGCAGTATTTT
.	.	TRBJ1-2	TRBV28	11	CASSLQGGYTF	TGTGCCAGCAGTTTACAGGGAGGCTACACCTTC
.	.	TRBJ2-7	TRBV27	13	CASSLSTGYEQYF	TGTGCCAGCAGTTTATCGACAGGCTACGAGCAGTACTTC
.	many	TRBJ2-1	TRBV7-2	14	CASSLTMIEYEQFF	TGTGCCAGCAGCCTGACTATGATCGAATATGAGCAGTTCTTC
TRBD1	many	TRBJ2-1	TRBV11-2	15	CASSLEGTGYNEQFF	TGTGCCAGCAGCTTAGAGGGGACAGGATACAATGAGCAGTTCTTC
.	.	TRBJ1-2	TRBV3-1	11	CASSQEDGYTF	TGTGCCAGCAGCCAGGAGGATGGCTACACCTTC
.	many	TRBJ1-3	TRBV6-1	17	CASSKQRTGYSGNTIYF	TGTGCCAGCAGTAAACAAAGGACGGGGTACTCTGGAAACACCATATATTTT
.	.	TRBJ2-1	TRBV3-1	14	CASSQGLFGNEQFF	TGTGCCAGCAGCCAGGGGTTATTCGGGAATGAGCAGTTCTTC
.	many	TRBJ1-2	TRBV5-1	14	CASSLGDGNYGYTF	TGCGCCAGCAGCTTGGGGGACGGTAACTATGGCTACACCTTC
TRBD1	many	TRBJ2-5	TRBV7-9	16	CASSPKGTGWLETQYF	TGTGCCAGCAGCCCAAAGGGGACAGGGTGGTTGGAGACCCAGTACTTC
.	many	TRBJ2-1	TRBV10-1	17	CASSEALGPGERNEQFF	TGCGCCAGCAGTGAGGCGCTGGGGCCGGGAGAGAGGAATGAGCAGTTCTTC
.	many	TRBJ1-2	TRBV28	14	CASSSDGLVYGYTF	TGTGCCAGCAGCTCGGACGGGCTGGTCTATGGCTACACCTTC
.	.	TRBJ2-5	TRBV30	14	CAWSAQEISVTQYF	TGTGCCTGGAGCGCCCAAGAGATCTCGGTGACCCAGTACTTC
.	.	TRBJ1-4	TRBV28	17	CASSSLSKAALNEKLFF	TGTGCCAGCAGTTCCCTCTCTAAGGCGGCCTTGAATGAAAAACTGTTTTTT
TRBD2	many	TRBJ2-3	TRBV5-6	18	CASSPGTSGRKWEDTQYF	TGTGCCAGCAGCCCGGGGACTAGCGGGAGGAAATGGGAAGATACGCAGTATTTT
.	.	TRBJ2-1	TRBV19	16	CASSSVSGPSYNEQFF	TGTGCCAGTAGTAGTGTTTCCGGACCCTCCTACAATGAGCAGTTCTTC
TRBD1	.	TRBJ2-2	TRBV18	15	CASSPQGAKAGELFF	TGTGCCAGCTCACCACAGGGGGCGAAGGCCGGGGAGCTGTTTTTT
.	few	TRBJ2-7	TRBV14	11	CASSRGAEQYF	TGTGCCAGCAGCCGCGGAGCCGAGCAGTACTTC
TRBD1	many	TRBJ2-3	TRBV12-3/TRBV12-4	16	CASSSNRGLGTDTQYF	TGTGCCAGCAGCTCAAACAGGGGGCTTGGCACAGATACGCAGTATTTT
.	few	TRBJ2-3	TRBV7-2	14	CASSPAPLTDTQYF	TGTGCCAGCAGCCCAGCGCCCCTAACAGATACGCAGTATTTT
TRBD1	.	TRBJ1-2	TRBV9	14	CASSSTRDSHGYTF	TGTGCCAGCAGCAGTACCCGGGACAGCCATGGCTACACCTTC
.	many	TRBJ1-2	TRBV28	13	CASSFTSERGYTF	TGTGCCAGCAGTTTTACTTCTGAAAGAGGCTACACCTTC
TRBD1	few	TRBJ2-1	TRBV7-9	13	CASSARTGNEQFF	TGTGCCAGCAGCGCCCGGACAGGGAATGAGCAGTTCTTC
TRBD1	few	TRBJ2-7	TRBV11-2	15	CASSRHRGPTYEQYF	TGTGCCAGCAGCCGCCACAGGGGTCCCACCTACGAGCAGTACTTC
.	.	TRBJ2-7	TRBV20-1	12	CSASVRAYEQYF	TGCAGTGCTAGTGTCCGAGCCTACGAGCAGTACTTC
.	many	TRBJ2-1	TRBV7-2	15	CASSLVGETYNEQFF	TGTGCCAGCAGCTTAGTGGGGGAGACGTACAATGAGCAGTTCTTC
.	.	TRBJ1-1	TRBV20-1	14	CSARADSFNTEAFF	TGCAGTGCTAGGGCAGACAGTTTTAACACTGAAGCTTTCTTT